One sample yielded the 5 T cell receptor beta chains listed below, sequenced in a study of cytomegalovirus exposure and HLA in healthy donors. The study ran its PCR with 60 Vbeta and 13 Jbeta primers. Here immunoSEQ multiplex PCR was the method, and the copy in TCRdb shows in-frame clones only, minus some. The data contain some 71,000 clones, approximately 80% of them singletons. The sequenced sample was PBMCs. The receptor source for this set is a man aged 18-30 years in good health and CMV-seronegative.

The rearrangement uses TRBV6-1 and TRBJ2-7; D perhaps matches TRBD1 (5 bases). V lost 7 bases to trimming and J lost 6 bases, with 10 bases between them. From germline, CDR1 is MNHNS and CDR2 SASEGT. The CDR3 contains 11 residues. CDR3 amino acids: CASTSRGEQYF. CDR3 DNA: TGTGCCAGCACTAGTAGGGGCGAGCAGTACTTC.

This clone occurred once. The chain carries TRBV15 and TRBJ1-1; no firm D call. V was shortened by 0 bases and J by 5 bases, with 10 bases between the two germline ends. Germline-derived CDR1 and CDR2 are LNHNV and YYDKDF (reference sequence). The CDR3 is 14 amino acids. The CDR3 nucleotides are TGTGCCACCAGCAGAGATGCAGGAGGGACTGAAGCTTTCTTT. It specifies CATSRDAGGTEAFF.

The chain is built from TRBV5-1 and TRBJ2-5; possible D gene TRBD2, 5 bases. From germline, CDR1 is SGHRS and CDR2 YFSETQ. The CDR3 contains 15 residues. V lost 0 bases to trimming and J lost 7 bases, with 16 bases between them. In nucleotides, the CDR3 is TGCGCCAGCAGCTTGGACGGCGGGTCGGGCTGGACCCAGTACTTC. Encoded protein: CASSLDGGSGWTQYF. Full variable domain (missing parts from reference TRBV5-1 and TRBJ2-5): KAGVTQTPRYLIKTRGQQVTLSCSPISGHRSVSWYQQTPGQGLQFLFEYFSETQRNKGNFPGRFSGRQFSNSRSEMNVSTLELGDSALYLCASSLDGGSGWTQYFGPGTRLLVL.

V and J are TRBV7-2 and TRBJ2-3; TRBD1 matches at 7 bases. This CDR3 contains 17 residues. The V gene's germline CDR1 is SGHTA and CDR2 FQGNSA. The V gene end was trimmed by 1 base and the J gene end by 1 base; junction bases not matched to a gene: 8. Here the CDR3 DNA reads TGTGCCAGCAGCTTAGACAGGGGTTTGATTGGCACAGATACGCAGTATTTT. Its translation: CASSLDRGLIGTDTQYF.

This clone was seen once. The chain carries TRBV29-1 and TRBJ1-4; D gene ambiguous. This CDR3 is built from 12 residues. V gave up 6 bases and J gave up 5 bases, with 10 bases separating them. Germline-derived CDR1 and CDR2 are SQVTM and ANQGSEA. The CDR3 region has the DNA TGCAGCGTCGGGGAAAGGAATGAAAAACTGTTTTTT. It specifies CSVGERNEKLFF. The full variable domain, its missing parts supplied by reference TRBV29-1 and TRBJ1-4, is SAVISQKPSRDICQRGTSLTIQCQVDSQVTMMFWYRQQPGQSLTLIATANQGSEATYESGFVIDKFPISRPNLTFSTLTVSNMSPEDSSIYLCSVGERNEKLFFGSGTQLSVL.